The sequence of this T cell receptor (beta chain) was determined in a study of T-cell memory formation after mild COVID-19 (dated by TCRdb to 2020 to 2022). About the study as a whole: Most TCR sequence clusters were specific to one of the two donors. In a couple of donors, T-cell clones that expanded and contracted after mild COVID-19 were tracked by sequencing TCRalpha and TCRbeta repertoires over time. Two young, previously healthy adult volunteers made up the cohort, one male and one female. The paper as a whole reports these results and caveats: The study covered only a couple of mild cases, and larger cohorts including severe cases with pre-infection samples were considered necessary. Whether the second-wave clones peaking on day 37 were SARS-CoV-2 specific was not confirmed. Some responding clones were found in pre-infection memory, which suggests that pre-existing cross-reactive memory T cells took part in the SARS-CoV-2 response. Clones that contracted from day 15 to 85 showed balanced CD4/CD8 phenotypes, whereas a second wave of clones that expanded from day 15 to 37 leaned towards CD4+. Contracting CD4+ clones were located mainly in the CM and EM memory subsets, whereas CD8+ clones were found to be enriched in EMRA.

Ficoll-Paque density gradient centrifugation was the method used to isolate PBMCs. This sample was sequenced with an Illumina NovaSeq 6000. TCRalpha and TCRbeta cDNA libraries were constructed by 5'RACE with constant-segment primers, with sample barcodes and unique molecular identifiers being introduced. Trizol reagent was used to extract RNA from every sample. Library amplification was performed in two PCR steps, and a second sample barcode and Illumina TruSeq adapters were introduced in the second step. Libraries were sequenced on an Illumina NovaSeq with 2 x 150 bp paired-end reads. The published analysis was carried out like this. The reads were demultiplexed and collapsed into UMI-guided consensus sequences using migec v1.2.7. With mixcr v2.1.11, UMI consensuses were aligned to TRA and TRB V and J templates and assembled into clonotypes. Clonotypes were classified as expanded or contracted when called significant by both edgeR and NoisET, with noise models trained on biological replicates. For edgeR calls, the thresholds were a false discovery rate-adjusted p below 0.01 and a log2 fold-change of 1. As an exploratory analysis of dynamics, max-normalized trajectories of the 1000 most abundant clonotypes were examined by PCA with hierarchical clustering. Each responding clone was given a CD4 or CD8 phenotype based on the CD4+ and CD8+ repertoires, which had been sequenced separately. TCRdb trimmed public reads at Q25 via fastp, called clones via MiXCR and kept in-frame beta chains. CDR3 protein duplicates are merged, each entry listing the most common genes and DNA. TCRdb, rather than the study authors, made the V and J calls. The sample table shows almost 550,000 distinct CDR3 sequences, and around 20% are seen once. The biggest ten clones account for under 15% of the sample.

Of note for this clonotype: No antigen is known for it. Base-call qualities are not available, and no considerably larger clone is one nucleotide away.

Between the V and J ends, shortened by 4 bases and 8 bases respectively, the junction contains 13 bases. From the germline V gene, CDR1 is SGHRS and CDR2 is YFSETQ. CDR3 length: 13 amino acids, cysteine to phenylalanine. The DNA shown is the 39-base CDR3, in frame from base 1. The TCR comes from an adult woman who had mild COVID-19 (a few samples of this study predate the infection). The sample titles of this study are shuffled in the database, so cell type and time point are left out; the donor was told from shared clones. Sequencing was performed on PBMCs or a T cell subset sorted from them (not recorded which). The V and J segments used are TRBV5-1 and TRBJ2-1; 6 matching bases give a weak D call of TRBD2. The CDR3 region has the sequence CASSPLGGDEQFF. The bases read TGCGCCAGCAGCCCCCTCGGGGGAGATGAGCAGTTCTTC.